This entry lists 25 T cell receptor beta chains sequenced from one sample in a study of T-cell reconstitution after alpha-beta-depleted transplantation in children. Unique molecular identifiers were built into the TCRbeta library. TCRdb reanalysed the PCR reads using MiXCR and keeps one entry per CDR3 protein. This sample has hundreds of thousands of distinct CDR3 sequences; approximately 15% occur once, and the top ten carry about 41%. The sequencing used PBMCs, mostly from graft donor cells, collected 360 days after TCRalphabeta/CD19-depleted stem cell transplant. The origin of the receptors is a male patient aged 2-9 years who had a stem cell transplant for acute lymphoblastic leukemia, so the T cells may come from the graft donor.

This clonotype has only one observation. This rearrangement joins TRBV12-2 to TRBJ1-5; the table's D call, TRBD1, has no DNA check behind it. TRBV12-2 is deemed a pseudogene. CDR3 length: 15 amino acids. This CDR3 is CASRRMERAHQPQHF. CDR3 bases: TGTGCAAGTCGCCGGATGGAGAGGGCGCATCAGCCCCAGCATTTT.

This chain links TRBV3-1 with TRBJ2-7, with 15 nucleotides matching TRBD2. The CDR3 runs 18 residues. The V and J ends lost 5 bases and 7 bases, in that order; junction bases with no gene match: 15. Germline V lookup: CDR1 LGHDT, CDR2 YNNKEL (reference sequence). The CDR3 region is CASSASGTSGGSPREQYF. DNA for the CDR3: TGTGCCAGCAGCGCATCCGGGACTAGCGGGGGGTCGCCCCGGGAGCAGTACTTC.

The chain carries TRBV5-1 and TRBJ2-7; D call uncertain. The V end lost 4 bases, the J end lost 7 bases, and 12 bases lay between the germline ends. Germline assignment: CDR1 SGHRS and CDR2 YFSETQ. The CDR3 has 12 amino acids. The CDR3 DNA is TGCGCCAGCAGCCTGGTCGAAGGGGAGCAGTACTTC. Protein sequence: CASSLVEGEQYF.

The chain recombines TRBV12-3 or TRBV12-4 with TRBJ2-1; tentative D call: TRBD1 (8 bases). V shed 3 bases and J shed 7 bases, with 16 bases lying between them. This CDR3 contains 15 residues. The CDR3 sequence is CASSLDREGQNEQFF. Written as DNA, the CDR3 is TGTGCCAGCAGTTTGGACAGGGAGGGGCAGAATGAGCAGTTCTTC.

This chain connects TRBV4-3 to TRBJ2-3; a possible D gene is TRBD2 (5 bases). V lost 1 base, J lost 5 bases, and 10 bases lay in between. The length of the CDR3 is 14 residues. Germline V gene lookup returns CDR1 LGHNA and CDR2 YSLEER. The CDR3 sequence: CASSQVRAGDTQYF. CDR3 nucleotides: TGCGCCAGCAGCCAAGTGCGGGCAGGAGATACGCAGTATTTT.

This clonotype was detected a few times. The J gene is TRBJ1-1, the V gene TRBV4-2; D perhaps matches TRBD1 (5 bases). Germline V gene lookup returns CDR1 LGHNA and CDR2 YNFKEQ. The CDR3 sequence is 16 residues long. V was cut by 2 bases and J by 0 bases, with 13 bases left in between. The CDR3 DNA reads TGTGCCAGCAGCCAATCGAACAGGCTCATGAACACTGAAGCTTTCTTT. Encoded protein: CASSQSNRLMNTEAFF.

This clonotype came up many times. The chain links TRBV12-3 or TRBV12-4 to TRBJ2-7; D may be TRBD1 (6 bases). V was trimmed by 5 bases and J by 3 bases, leaving 8 bases between them. CDR3 length: 12 residues. The DNA for the CDR3 is TGTGCCAGCAGTCCCAGGGGCTACGAGCAGTACTTC. Translating gives CASSPRGYEQYF.

V gene TRBV10-1 combines with J gene TRBJ2-7; unclear D gene. The CDR3 sequence is 9 residues long. CDR1 and CDR2 (germline): WNHNN, SYGVQD (reference sequence). V was shortened by 10 bases and J by 3 bases, with 4 bases between the two germline ends. CDR3 sequence: CATYYEQYF. CDR3 bases: TGCGCCACCTACTACGAGCAGTACTTC.

This chain links TRBV5-1 with TRBJ1-4; 8 positions match TRBD1. This CDR3 comprises 14 residues. The germline V gene encodes CDR1 SGHRS and CDR2 YFSETQ. J lost 3 bases, V lost 4 bases, and 2 bases had no gene match. The DNA for the CDR3 is TGCGCCAGCAGCATGGGACAGGCTAATGAAAAACTGTTTTTT. Its translation is CASSMGQANEKLFF.

This clonotype occurred once. V gene TRBV4-1 combines with J gene TRBJ1-3; possible D gene TRBD1, 6 bases. The length of the CDR3 is 18 residues. V was trimmed by 0 bases and J by 1 base, leaving 16 bases between them. Germline V CDR1 and CDR2: MGHRA, YSYEKL. CDR3 nucleotide sequence: TGCGCCAGCAGCCAAGATCTAGGGGGGCTTGGGTCTGGAAACACCATATATTTT. Translating it yields CASSQDLGGLGSGNTIYF.

The rearrangement joins TRBV7-9 to TRBJ1-1; D is undetermined. CDR1 is SEHNR and CDR2 is FQNEAQ in the germline V gene (reference sequence). The CDR3 runs to 13 residues. Trimming took 3 bases from V and 5 from J, leaving 10 bases between them. This chain's CDR3 is CASSFPVNTEAFF. CDR3 DNA sequence: TGTGCCAGCAGCTTCCCCGTAAATACTGAAGCTTTCTTT.

In its sample, this clonotype was seen a few times. The chain links TRBV29-1 to TRBJ2-3; TRBD1 agrees at 7 bases. CDR1 and CDR2 (germline): SQVTM, ANQGSEA. The CDR3 is 13 residues long. V trimming: 5 bases; J trimming: 4 bases; junction bases outside the gene matches: 6. Here the CDR3 reads CSVFTQGPDTQYF. The CDR3 nucleotides read TGCAGCGTTTTTACACAGGGGCCAGATACGCAGTATTTT.

The chain uses TRBV18 and TRBJ2-7; TRBD1 aligns across 8 bases. This CDR3 spans 14 amino acids. The trim removed 4 bases at V and 2 bases at J, leaving 4 bases unmatched. CDR1 KGHSH and CDR2 LQKENI come from the germline V gene. The CDR3 DNA is TGTGCCAGCTCACTTCGGACAGGGACCTACGAGCAGTACTTC. Amino acid sequence: CASSLRTGTYEQYF.

V gene TRBV12-3 or TRBV12-4 combines with J gene TRBJ2-6; possible D gene TRBD1, 6 bases. Trimming removed 8 bases from V and 2 bases from J, with 22 bases in between. The length of the CDR3 is 18 residues. The CDR3 reads CASCPQGRAEAGANVLTF. As DNA, the CDR3 is TGTGCCAGCTGTCCACAGGGAAGAGCTGAGGCTGGGGCCAACGTCCTGACTTTC.

Turning to this clonotype: The junction does not match germline at one end; this may be a read error. The V gene is TRBV24-1, the J gene TRBJ2-1; the D is unclear. Per germline, CDR1 KGHDR and CDR2 SFDVKD. This CDR3 is built from 15 residues. CDR3 sequence: CATSAPSTSFPEQCF. DNA for the CDR3: TGTGCCACCAGTGCCCCCTCGACTTCTTTTCCTGAGCAGTGCTTC.

This clonotype showed up many times. The V call is TRBV12-3 or TRBV12-4, the J call TRBJ1-2; maybe TRBD1 (5 bases). The germline V and J ends were trimmed by 8 bases and 9 bases, with 19 bases remaining between them. The CDR3 is 13 residues long. This CDR3 reads CASLSGASLSYTF. CDR3 DNA: TGTGCCAGCTTATCTGGGGCCAGCTTGAGCTACACCTTC.

This chain joins TRBV30 and TRBJ1-5; 9 positions match TRBD1. The CDR3 runs 14 residues. The germline V gene encodes CDR1 GTSNPN and CDR2 SVGIG (reference sequence). With V trimmed by 1 base and J by 3 bases, 1 base remained unmatched. The CDR3 loop reads CAWSGTGDNQPQHF. The CDR3 DNA follows: TGTGCCTGGAGTGGGACAGGGGACAATCAGCCCCAGCATTTT.

In this sample, this clonotype turned up a few times. The genes are TRBV20-1 and TRBJ1-6, with TRBD1 as a possible D gene (5 bases). CDR1 is DFQATT and CDR2 is SNEGSKA in the germline V gene (reference sequence). The CDR3 extends over 13 amino acids. The V gene lost 1 base and the J gene lost 5 bases, with 6 bases spanning the gap. CDR3 coding DNA: TGCAGTGCTAGAGTGGGGGATAATTCACCCCTCCACTTT. This sequence encodes CSARVGDNSPLHF.

This clonotype was counted ten times or more. The V and J genes are TRBV18 and TRBJ2-7; 9 positions match TRBD1. The CDR3 sequence is 14 residues long. The germline V gene encodes CDR1 KGHSH and CDR2 LQKENI. The junction had 6 bases not matched to a gene; V was cut back by 6 bases and J by 3 bases. The CDR3 sequence is CASSWDREVYEQYF. In nucleotides, the CDR3 is TGTGCCAGCTCCTGGGACAGGGAGGTCTACGAGCAGTACTTC.

This clonotype has more than one count but fewer than ten. The J gene is TRBJ1-1, the V gene TRBV11-2; a possible D gene is TRBD1 (5 bases). CDR1 and CDR2 (germline): SGHAT, FQNNGV. The CDR3 runs 14 residues. Trimming took 1 base from V and 3 from J, leaving 9 bases between them. The CDR3 region is CASSLALGDTEAFF. CDR3 bases: TGTGCCAGCAGCTTAGCGTTGGGGGACACTGAAGCTTTCTTT.

This clonotype was seen ten or more times. The V gene is TRBV7-2, the J gene TRBJ2-3; 7 bases line up with TRBD2. V shed 0 bases and J 2 bases; nucleotides not matched to a gene: 8. This CDR3 is 17 amino acids long. Germline assignment: CDR1 SGHTA and CDR2 FQGNSA. The CDR3: CASSLARLAGATDTQYF. The CDR3 bases are TGTGCCAGCAGCTTAGCCAGGTTAGCGGGCGCCACAGATACGCAGTATTTT. The full variable domain, its missing parts supplied by reference TRBV7-2 and TRBJ2-3, is GAGVSQSPSNKVTEKGKDVELRCDPISGHTALYWYRQSLGQGLEFLIYFQGNSAPDKSGLPSDRFSAERTGGSVSTLTIQRTQQEDSAVYLCASSLARLAGATDTQYFGPGTRLTVL.

The sample holds a few counts of this clonotype. J is TRBJ2-1 and V is TRBV29-1, with D possibly being TRBD1 or TRBD2 (5 bases each). The V end lost 4 bases, the J end lost 4 bases, and 5 bases lay between the germline ends. Germline V gives CDR1 SQVTM, CDR2 ANQGSEA. The CDR3 sequence is 11 residues long. DNA for the CDR3: TGCAGCGTTGGGGGGTACAATGAGCAGTTCTTC. It codes for CSVGGYNEQFF.

Only a few counts were recorded for this clonotype. The J gene is TRBJ1-5, the V gene TRBV6-1; D is unresolved. V was trimmed by 6 bases and J by 2 bases, leaving 20 bases between them. The CDR3 is 17 residues long. In germline, CDR1 is MNHNS, CDR2 SASEGT. The CDR3 region has the DNA TGTGCCAGCAGCCTTGACGCTCCCTGGGGTGGCAATCAGCCCCAGCATTTT. Residues: CASSLDAPWGGNQPQHF.

This clonotype was counted a few times. V and J are TRBV7-9 and TRBJ1-1; tentative D call: TRBD1 (5 bases). Looked up from germline, CDR1 is SEHNR and CDR2 is FQNEAQ (reference sequence). This CDR3 has 14 residues. With 5 bases removed from V and 0 bases from J, the gap between germline ends came to 10 bases. The CDR3 nucleotides are TGTGCCAGCAGCGGAGGGACGTTGAACACTGAAGCTTTCTTT. This sequence encodes CASSGGTLNTEAFF.

The sample holds many counts of this clonotype. The chain uses TRBV25-1 and TRBJ2-1; tentatively, D is TRBD1 (5 bases). Germline V gives CDR1 MGHDK, CDR2 SYGVNS. CDR3 length equals 16 residues. Trimming shortened V by 0 bases and J by 1 base, and 10 bases separated the two germline ends. The CDR3 DNA follows: TGTGCCAGCAGTGAATATAGGAGACAGTCCTACAATGAGCAGTTCTTC. Translating it yields CASSEYRRQSYNEQFF.